This T cell receptor beta chain is from a study of cytomegalovirus exposure and HLA in healthy donors. At the level of the study: An analysis done earlier identified 95 million to 140 million unique TCR beta sequences from around 180 million T cells. Study-level results: CMV antigen specificity of three CMV-associated chains was confirmed in vitro. Later analysis suggested links between common viral pathogens and several top significant clusters. There were 150 or so TCR beta chains listed as cytomegalovirus-associated.

With respect to this clone: Antigen specificity is unknown.

CDR3 length: 13 amino acids. Germline V gene data show CDR1 as LNHNV and CDR2 as YYDKDF (reference sequence). V trimming: 8 bases; J trimming: 0 bases; junction bases outside the gene matches: 2. PCR was performed using 60 Vbeta and 13 Jbeta primers. TCRdb's copy holds only in-frame clones and misses some; the assay was immunoSEQ multiplex PCR. The repertoire holds 100,000 to 150,000 clones, with over 60% as singletons. This rearrangement joins TRBV15 to TRBJ1-2; TRBD1 matches 8 bases. The sequence derives from a female donor in good health and CMV-seronegative. Sequencing was done on a sample of PBMCs. In DNA form, the CDR3 reads TGTGCCACCGGACAGGGCTCTAACTATGGCTACACCTTC. It translates to CATGQGSNYGYTF.